Below, 8 T cell receptor beta chains from the same sample are listed, as sequenced in a study of T cells in Graves' hyperthyroidism and ophthalmopathy. Authors of the study amplified TCR beta CDR3 regions from RNA transcripts. First-round RT-PCR of the TCR CDR3 relied on the HTBI primer set. TCRdb reprocessed the multiplex PCR reads with MiXCR, giving one entry per CDR3 protein. This table holds fewer than 650,000 distinct CDR3 sequences, 14% found once. The sample comprised blood. These receptor sequences come from a woman aged 18-30 years with Graves' ophthalmopathy.

This clonotype was seen more than once but under ten times. An end of the junction differs from the germline gene, which may be a read error. The chain is built from TRBV7-3 and TRBJ1-5; D call uncertain. Germline CDR1 and CDR2: SGHTA and FQGTGA. The CDR3 spans 16 residues. CDR3 bases: TGCGCCAGCAGCCAAGAAGAAGCCGGAGGAAATCAGCCCCAGCATTTT. Its translation is CASSQEEAGGNQPQHF. Filled out from reference TRBV7-3 and TRBJ1-5, the complete variable domain reads GAGVSQTPSNKVTEKGKYVELRCDPISGHTALYWYRQSLGQGPEFLIYFQGTGAADDSGLPNDRFFAVRPEGSVSTLKIQRTERGDSAVYLCASSQEEAGGNQPQHFGDGTRLSIL.

V gene TRBV18 combines with J gene TRBJ1-2; 8 nucleotides line up with TRBD1. V shed 0 bases and J 7 bases; nucleotides not matched to a gene: 4. The germline CDR1 and CDR2 sequences are KGHSH and LQKENI. The CDR3 loop spans 14 amino acids. CDR3 region: CASSPPRGLAGYTF. The DNA for the CDR3 is TGTGCCAGCTCACCACCCAGGGGGCTTGCTGGCTACACCTTC.

Of note for this clonotype: A much larger clone differs by one base, so this may be a read error. The V gene is TRBV3-1, the J gene TRBJ2-1; D not certain. The CDR3 has 14 amino acids. The V end was cut by 4 bases, the J end by 9 bases, with 16 bases between. CDR1 and CDR2 from the germline V gene are LGHDT and YNNKEL (reference sequence). Here the CDR3 DNA reads TGTGCCAGCAGCCGGGCCCAAACTGATGGTGAGCAGTTCTTC. Residues: CASSRAQTDGEQFF.

The chain carries TRBV29-1 and TRBJ2-5; the D gene is possibly TRBD2 (6 bases). Germline V gives CDR1 SQVTM, CDR2 ANQGSEA. V dropped 6 bases and J dropped 5 bases, with 22 bases sitting between them. The CDR3 length is 15 residues. The CDR3 reads CSVTSVGGFLETQYF. CDR3 DNA: TGCAGCGTCACGTCAGTTGGGGGGTTTTTGGAGACCCAGTACTTC.

This clonotype came up a few times. The gene calls are TRBV7-9 and TRBJ1-5, with D maybe TRBD1 (5 bases). CDR3 size: 16 residues. V was pared by 1 base and J by 3 bases, with 13 bases between. Germline-derived CDR1 and CDR2 are SEHNR and FQNEAQ (reference sequence). CDR3 nucleotides: TGTGCCAGCAGCTTAGTAGCAGGGCCCCTCAATCAGCCCCAGCATTTT. It encodes CASSLVAGPLNQPQHF.

At least ten counts were recorded for this clonotype. The J gene is TRBJ2-7, the V gene TRBV3-1; D perhaps matches TRBD2 (6 bases). Germline V gene sequence: CDR1 LGHDT, CDR2 YNNKEL (reference sequence). The CDR3 sequence is 13 residues long. Trimming shortened V by 1 base and J by 4 bases, and 8 bases separated the two germline ends. The CDR3 DNA is TGTGCCAGCAGCCAAGTCGGGGGTTACGAGCAGTACTTC. Translated: CASSQVGGYEQYF.

On this clonotype itself: Since a much larger clone is just one base distant, this may be a read error. V usage is TRBV28 and J usage is TRBJ2-7, with D maybe TRBD1 (5 bases). This CDR3 has 13 amino acids. The germline CDR1 and CDR2 sequences are MDHEN and SYDVKM. CDR3 loop: CASSPGHSHEQYF. The CDR3, as DNA: TGTGCCAGCAGTCCAGGGCACTCCCACGAGCAGTACTTC.

The DNA for the CDR3 is TGTGCCAGCAGCTTATCACCGGGCCCAGAGCAGTTCTTC. Residues: CASSLSPGPEQFF. The chain combines TRBV7-3 with TRBJ2-1, with no clear D. The CDR3 sequence is 13 residues long. Germline loops: CDR1 SGHTA, CDR2 FQGTGA. The V end lost 2 bases, the J end lost 10 bases, and 12 bases lay between the germline ends.